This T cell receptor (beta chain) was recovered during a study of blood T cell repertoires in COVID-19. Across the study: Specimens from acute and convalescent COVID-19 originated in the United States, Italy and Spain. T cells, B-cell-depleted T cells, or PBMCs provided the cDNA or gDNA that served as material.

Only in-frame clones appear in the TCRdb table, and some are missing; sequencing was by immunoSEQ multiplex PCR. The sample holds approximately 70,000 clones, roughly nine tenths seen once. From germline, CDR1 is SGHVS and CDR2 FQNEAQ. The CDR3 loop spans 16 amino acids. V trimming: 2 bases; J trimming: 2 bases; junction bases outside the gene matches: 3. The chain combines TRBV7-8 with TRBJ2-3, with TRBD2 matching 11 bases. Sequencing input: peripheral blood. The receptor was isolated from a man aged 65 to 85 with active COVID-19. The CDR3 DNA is TGTGCCAGCAGCTTACTAGCGGGAGGTGTCACAGATACGCAGTATTTT. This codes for CASSLLAGGVTDTQYF.